One and the same sample provided the 13 T cell receptor beta chains below, sequenced in a study of T cell responses to AZD1222 COVID-19 vaccine. Some clones are missing from TCRdb's copy, which holds only in-frame ones; the method was immunoSEQ multiplex PCR. The sample has over 100,000 clones, just under 95% seen once; the top ten hold approximately 6.3%. The sequencing used peripheral blood, collected on day 0 of AZD1222 vaccination. Receptor source: an adult in good health.

The genes are TRBV2 and TRBJ2-1; D is uncertain. This CDR3 comprises 15 residues. From germline, CDR1 is SNHLY and CDR2 FYNNEI. Trimming removed 6 bases at V and 2 bases at J, with 14 bases between. The CDR3 reads CASRNPATPYNEQFF. In DNA form, the CDR3 reads TGTGCCAGCAGAAACCCCGCGACCCCCTACAATGAGCAGTTCTTC.

This chain links TRBV28 with TRBJ2-7; 8 nucleotides line up with TRBD2. Germline V CDR1 and CDR2: MDHEN, SYDVKM. This CDR3 spans 14 amino acids. Here the CDR3 DNA reads TGTGCTTCCCACGCACTAGCGGAGACCTACGAGCAGTACTTC. It codes for CASHALAETYEQYF.

The chain links TRBV28 to TRBJ1-6; 10 nucleotides line up with TRBD1. The CDR3 has 16 residues. In germline, CDR1 is MDHEN, CDR2 SYDVKM. Trimming cost V 5 bases and J 5 bases; bases outside gene matches: 6. CDR3 DNA: TGTGCCAGCAGTGTAGACAGGGGGCGAGATAATTCACCCCTCCACTTT. Translated: CASSVDRGRDNSPLHF.

This chain links TRBV9 with TRBJ2-7; 9 positions match TRBD1. Germline V gives CDR1 SGDLS, CDR2 YYNGEE. V lost 2 bases, J lost 6 bases, and 12 bases stayed unmatched. CDR3 length: 16 residues. CDR3 protein: CASSVFPGDRDSEQYF. For the CDR3, the DNA is TGTGCCAGCAGCGTGTTTCCTGGGGACAGGGATAGCGAGCAGTACTTC.

The V gene is TRBV10-2, the J gene TRBJ2-5; TRBD2 aligns across 13 bases. V lost 2 bases, J lost 0 bases, and 9 bases stayed unmatched. The CDR3 covers 19 residues. Per germline, CDR1 WSHSY and CDR2 SAAADI. CDR3 sequence: CASSEQGTSGVSYQETQYF. In DNA form, the CDR3 reads TGCGCCAGCAGTGAGCAGGGGACTAGCGGGGTTTCGTACCAAGAGACCCAGTACTTC.

The chain has TRBV7-2 and TRBJ1-2; TRBD1 matches at 9 bases. Germline values: CDR1 SGHTA, CDR2 FQGNSA. This CDR3 has 13 residues. V lost 5 bases, J lost 8 bases, and 6 bases stayed unmatched. This CDR3 is CASSQTGGGGYTF. CDR3 bases: TGTGCCAGCAGCCAGACAGGGGGGGGCGGCTACACCTTC.

The J gene is TRBJ2-1, the V gene TRBV29-1; a possible D gene is TRBD1 (6 bases). This CDR3 has 13 residues. V was pared by 8 bases and J by 4 bases, with 15 bases between. Per germline, CDR1 SQVTM and CDR2 ANQGSEA. The CDR3 DNA follows: TGCAGCCAGGTGGGACATCAGTACAATGAGCAGTTCTTC. It yields the protein CSQVGHQYNEQFF.

This chain links TRBV6-5 with TRBJ1-4, with D possibly matching TRBD1 (6 bases). The ends were cut back, 6 bases at V and 6 bases at J, with 14 bases in the middle. CDR3 length: 14 residues. The germline V gene has CDR1 MNHEY and CDR2 SVGAGI. In DNA form, the CDR3 reads TGTGCCAGCAGCGACCAGGGGTGGGATGAAAAACTGTTTTTT. This gives the protein CASSDQGWDEKLFF.

V and J are TRBV27 and TRBJ1-1; a possible D gene is TRBD1 (5 bases). Germline CDR1 reads MNHEY; CDR2 reads SMNVEV (reference sequence). Trimming stripped 7 bases from V and 2 bases from J, with 20 bases between. This CDR3 spans 16 amino acids. The CDR3 loop is CASTSRSRAENTEAFF. CDR3 DNA sequence: TGTGCCAGCACCTCCCGATCCAGGGCGGAAAACACTGAAGCTTTCTTT.

This chain uses TRBV19 with TRBJ2-1, with 7 positions matching TRBD1. Per the germline V gene, CDR1 is LNHDA and CDR2 is SQIVND (reference sequence). With 5 bases clipped from V and 3 bases from J, the junction kept 4 bases outside the gene matches. The CDR3 runs to 14 residues. In DNA, the CDR3 is TGTGCCAGTAGTTCCCGGGACAGCTACAATGAGCAGTTCTTC. Residues: CASSSRDSYNEQFF. The full variable domain, with the rest looked up from reference TRBV19 and TRBJ2-1, is DGGITQSPKYLFRKEGQNVTLSCEQNLNHDAMYWYRQDPGQGLRLIYYSQIVNDFQKGDIAEGYSVSREKKESFPLTVTSAQKNPTAFYLCASSSRDSYNEQFFGPGTRLTVL.

The chain employs TRBV7-6 and TRBJ1-5; TRBD1 agrees at 7 bases. The CDR3 runs to 16 residues. Germline CDR1 is SGHVS and CDR2 is FNYEAQ. V gave up 1 base and J gave up 1 base; unmatched junction bases: 4. As DNA, the CDR3 is TGTGCCAGCAGCTTAGGGGCAGGGGGGAGCAATCAGCCCCAGCATTTT. Translated: CASSLGAGGSNQPQHF. Together with reference TRBV7-6 and TRBJ1-5, the CDR3 gives the full variable domain: GAGVSQSPRYKVTKRGQDVALRCDPISGHVSLYWYRQALGQGPEFLTYFNYEAQQDKSGLPNDRFSAERPEGSISTLTIQRTEQRDSAMYRCASSLGAGGSNQPQHFGDGTRLSIL.

The chain is built from TRBV18 and TRBJ2-7, with 7 bases aligning to TRBD1. The CDR3 is made up of 15 amino acids. Per germline, CDR1 KGHSH and CDR2 LQKENI. V dropped 2 bases and J dropped 1; count of bases not matched to a gene: 5. As DNA, the CDR3 is TGTGCCAGCTCACCAACTGGGACAGTTTCCTACGAGCAGTACTTC. It yields the protein CASSPTGTVSYEQYF.

The chain couples TRBV2 to TRBJ2-1; TRBD1 matches 8 bases. The CDR3 has 14 amino acids. The trim removed 1 base at V and 8 bases at J, leaving 4 bases unmatched. Germline V CDR1 and CDR2: SNHLY, FYNNEI. The CDR3 region is CASSEGQGFDEQFF. The CDR3, as DNA: TGTGCCAGCAGTGAAGGACAGGGGTTCGATGAGCAGTTCTTC.